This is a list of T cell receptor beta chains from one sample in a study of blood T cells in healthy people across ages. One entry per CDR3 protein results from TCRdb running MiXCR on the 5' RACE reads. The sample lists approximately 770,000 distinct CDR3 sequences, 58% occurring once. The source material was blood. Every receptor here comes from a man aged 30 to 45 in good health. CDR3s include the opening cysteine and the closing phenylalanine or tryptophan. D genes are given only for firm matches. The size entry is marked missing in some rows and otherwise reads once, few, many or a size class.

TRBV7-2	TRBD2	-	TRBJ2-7	CASSPTGGWRSSYEQYF	TGTGCCAGCAGCCCGACCGGGGGGTGGCGTAGCTCCTACGAGCAGTACTTC
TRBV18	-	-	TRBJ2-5	CASSAYGAAQETQYF	TGTGCCAGCTCAGCATATGGGGCGGCGCAAGAGACCCAGTACTTC
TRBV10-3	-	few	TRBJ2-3	CAISDFWTDGRTDTQYF	TGTGCCATCAGTGATTTTTGGACCGACGGACGCACAGATACGCAGTATTTT
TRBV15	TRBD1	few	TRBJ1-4	CATNRDREEKLFF	TGTGCCACCAACCGGGACAGGGAAGAAAAACTGTTTTTT
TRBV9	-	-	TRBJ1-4	CASSGGVQNFNEKLFF	TGTGCCAGCAGCGGCGGGGTACAGAACTTTAATGAAAAACTGTTTTTT
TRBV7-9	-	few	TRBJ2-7	CASSPLTSYPYEQYF	TGTGCCAGCAGCCCCCTGACAAGCTACCCCTACGAGCAGTACTTC
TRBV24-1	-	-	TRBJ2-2	CATSDLSLTGTGELFF	TGTGCCACCAGTGATTTGAGTTTAACTGGCACCGGGGAGCTGTTTTTT
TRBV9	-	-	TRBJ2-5	CASSAPGTKETQYF	TGTGCCAGCAGCGCCCCGGGGACAAAAGAGACCCAGTACTTC
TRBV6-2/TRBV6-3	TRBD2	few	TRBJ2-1	CASSYSVPGPNIGLVGSYNEQFF	TGTGCCAGCAGTTACTCAGTTCCAGGGCCGAATATCGGACTAGTGGGGTCCTACAATGAGCAGTTCTTC
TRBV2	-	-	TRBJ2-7	CASSGQVPYEQYF	TGTGCCAGCAGTGGACAGGTCCCCTACGAGCAGTACTTC
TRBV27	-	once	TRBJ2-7	CASRKGLEGYEQYF	TGTGCCAGCCGAAAGGGGTTAGAGGGCTACGAGCAGTACTTC
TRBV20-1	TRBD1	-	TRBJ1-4	CSASDSVTGKLFF	TGCAGTGCTTCCGACTCCGTGACAGGGAAACTGTTTTTT
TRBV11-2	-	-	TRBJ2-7	CASSPRMGSYEQYF	TGTGCCAGCAGCCCCCGGATGGGTTCCTACGAGCAGTACTTC
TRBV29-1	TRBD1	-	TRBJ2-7	CSVGTGVGWEQYF	TGCAGCGTTGGGACAGGGGTCGGATGGGAGCAGTACTTC
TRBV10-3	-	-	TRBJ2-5	CAISGKILQYF	TGTGCCATCAGTGGGAAAATATTGCAGTACTTC
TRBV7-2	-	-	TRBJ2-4	CASSPQDGTRDQYF	TGTGCCAGCAGCCCTCAAGACGGGACGAGGGATCAGTACTTC
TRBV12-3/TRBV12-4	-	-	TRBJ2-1	CASRGDTSSYNEQFF	TGTGCCAGCAGGGGGGACACCAGCTCCTACAATGAGCAGTTCTTC
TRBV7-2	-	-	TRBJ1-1	CASSFPWQPEAFF	TGTGCCAGCAGCTTTCCGTGGCAACCGGAAGCTTTCTTT
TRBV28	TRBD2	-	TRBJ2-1	CASSHQREGSNEQFF	TGTGCCAGCAGCCACCAGCGGGAGGGTTCCAATGAGCAGTTCTTC
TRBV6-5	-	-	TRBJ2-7	CASSYGPDFNEQYF	TGTGCCAGCAGTTACGGACCAGACTTTAATGAGCAGTACTTC
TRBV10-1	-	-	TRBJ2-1	CASSDGILSGNEQFF	TGCGCCAGCAGTGACGGAATATTGTCGGGAAATGAGCAGTTCTTC
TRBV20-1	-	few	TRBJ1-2	CSARIGDGDTF	TGCAGTGCTAGAATAGGGGACGGGGACACCTTC
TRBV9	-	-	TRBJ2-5	CASSPRRGRIQETQYF	TGTGCCAGCAGCCCGCGTAGGGGACGGATCCAAGAGACCCAGTACTTC
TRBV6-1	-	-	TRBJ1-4	CASSEGWTNEKLFF	TGTGCCAGCAGTGAAGGGTGGACTAATGAAAAACTGTTTTTT
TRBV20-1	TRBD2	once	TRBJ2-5	CSARSLLPSLAGGPSETQYF	TGCAGTGCTAGATCCCTGCTCCCCTCACTAGCGGGGGGGCCTTCGGAGACCCAGTACTTC
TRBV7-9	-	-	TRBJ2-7	CASSARILGQRSYEQYF	TGTGCCAGCAGCGCACGGATTCTCGGCCAGCGCTCCTACGAGCAGTACTTC
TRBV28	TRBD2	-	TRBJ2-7	CASRIETSGRAGEQYF	TGTGCCAGCAGGATCGAGACTAGCGGGAGGGCCGGTGAGCAGTACTTC
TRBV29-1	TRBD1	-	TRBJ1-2	CSVLDRGNGYTF	TGCAGCGTTTTGGACAGGGGGAATGGCTACACCTTC
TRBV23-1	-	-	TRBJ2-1	CASSQEGKGKYNEQFF	TGCGCCAGCAGTCAAGAAGGGAAAGGGAAATACAATGAGCAGTTCTTC
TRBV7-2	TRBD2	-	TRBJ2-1	CASSATSGGSNEQFF	TGTGCCAGCAGTGCCACTAGCGGGGGGAGTAATGAGCAGTTCTTC
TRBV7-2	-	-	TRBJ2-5	CASSVEGQKETQYF	TGTGCCAGCAGCGTAGAAGGCCAAAAAGAGACCCAGTACTTC
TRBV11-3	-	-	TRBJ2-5	CASSHGLQETQYF	TGTGCCAGCAGCCACGGACTGCAAGAGACCCAGTACTTC
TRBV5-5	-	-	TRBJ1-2	CAISSQAYGYTF	TGTGCCATCAGCAGCCAGGCGTACGGCTACACCTTC
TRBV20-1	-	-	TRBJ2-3	CSAEARSTDAQYF	TGCAGTGCCGAGGCTCGTTCCACAGATGCGCAGTATTTT
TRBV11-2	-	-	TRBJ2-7	CASSNEPQREQYF	TGTGCCAGCAGCAACGAACCGCAGCGGGAGCAGTACTTC
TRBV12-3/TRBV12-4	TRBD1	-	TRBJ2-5	CASSPGQGRGTQYF	TGTGCCAGCAGTCCCGGACAGGGGCGGGGGACCCAGTACTTC
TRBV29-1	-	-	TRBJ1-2	CSVFLRYYGYTF	TGCAGCGTTTTCCTGCGGTACTATGGCTACACCTTC
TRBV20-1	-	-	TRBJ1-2	CSASPREGFRNYGYTF	TGCAGTGCTAGTCCCAGGGAGGGCTTCCGAAACTATGGCTACACCTTC
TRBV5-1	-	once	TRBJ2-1	CASSLAGGSVVEQFF	TGCGCCAGCAGCTTGGCAGGGGGGAGTGTGGTTGAGCAGTTCTTC
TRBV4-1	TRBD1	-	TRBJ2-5	CASSQTTGEKTQYF	TGCGCCAGCAGCCAAACGACAGGGGAAAAGACCCAGTACTTC
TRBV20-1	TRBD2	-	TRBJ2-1	CSARGSRDYEQFF	TGCAGTGCTAGAGGGAGTAGGGACTACGAGCAGTTCTTC
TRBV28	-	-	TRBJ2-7	CASSRYGTLTTATLYEQYF	TGTGCCAGCAGTAGGTACGGGACTCTCACTACTGCGACCCTCTACGAGCAGTACTTC